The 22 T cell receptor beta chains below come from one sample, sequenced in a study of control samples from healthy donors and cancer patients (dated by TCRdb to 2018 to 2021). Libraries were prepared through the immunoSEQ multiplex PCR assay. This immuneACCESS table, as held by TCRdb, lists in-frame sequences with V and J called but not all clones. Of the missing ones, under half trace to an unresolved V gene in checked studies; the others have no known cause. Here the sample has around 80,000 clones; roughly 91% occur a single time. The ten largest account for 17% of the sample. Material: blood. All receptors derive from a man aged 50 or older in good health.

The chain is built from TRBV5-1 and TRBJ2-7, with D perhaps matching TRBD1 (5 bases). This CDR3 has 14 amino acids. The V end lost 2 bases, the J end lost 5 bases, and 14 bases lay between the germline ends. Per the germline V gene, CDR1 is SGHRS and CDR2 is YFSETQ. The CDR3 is CASSFRVRRDEQYF. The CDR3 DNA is TGCGCCAGCAGCTTCAGGGTCCGCCGGGACGAGCAGTACTTC. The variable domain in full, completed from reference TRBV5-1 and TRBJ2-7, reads KAGVTQTPRYLIKTRGQQVTLSCSPISGHRSVSWYQQTPGQGLQFLFEYFSETQRNKGNFPGRFSGRQFSNSRSEMNVSTLELGDSALYLCASSFRVRRDEQYFGPGTRLTVT.

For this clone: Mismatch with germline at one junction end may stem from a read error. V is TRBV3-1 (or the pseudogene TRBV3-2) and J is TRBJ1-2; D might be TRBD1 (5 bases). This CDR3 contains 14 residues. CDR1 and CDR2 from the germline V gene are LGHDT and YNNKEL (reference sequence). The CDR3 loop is CASSQGRGDYGYTF. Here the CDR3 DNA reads TGTGCCAGCAGTCAAGGTCGGGGCGACTATGGCTACACCTTC.

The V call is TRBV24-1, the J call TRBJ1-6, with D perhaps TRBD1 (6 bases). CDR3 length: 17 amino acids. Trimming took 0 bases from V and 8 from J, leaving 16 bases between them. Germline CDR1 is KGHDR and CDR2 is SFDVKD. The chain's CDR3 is CATSDLQGDRRYSPLHF. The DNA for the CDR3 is TGTGCCACCAGTGATTTGCAAGGTGACAGGCGCTATTCACCCCTCCACTTT.

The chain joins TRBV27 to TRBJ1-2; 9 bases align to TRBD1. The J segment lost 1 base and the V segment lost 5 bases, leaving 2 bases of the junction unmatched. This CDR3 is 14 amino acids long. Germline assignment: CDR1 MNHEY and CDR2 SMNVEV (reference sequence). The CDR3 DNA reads TGTGCCAGCAGTCCGGGACAGGGTAACTATGGCTACACCTTC. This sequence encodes CASSPGQGNYGYTF.

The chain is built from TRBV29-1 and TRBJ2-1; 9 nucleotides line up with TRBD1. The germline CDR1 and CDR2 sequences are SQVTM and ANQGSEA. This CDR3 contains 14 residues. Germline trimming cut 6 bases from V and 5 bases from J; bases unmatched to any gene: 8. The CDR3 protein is CSVDRDRVDNEQFF. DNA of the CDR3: TGCAGCGTGGATCGGGACAGGGTCGACAATGAGCAGTTCTTC.

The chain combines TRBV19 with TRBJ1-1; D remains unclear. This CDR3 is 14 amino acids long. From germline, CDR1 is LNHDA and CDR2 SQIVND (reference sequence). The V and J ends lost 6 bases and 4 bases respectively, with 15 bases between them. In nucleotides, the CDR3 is TGTGCCAGTAGGGAGCATTCTAGGAGCACTGAAGCTTTCTTT. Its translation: CASREHSRSTEAFF.

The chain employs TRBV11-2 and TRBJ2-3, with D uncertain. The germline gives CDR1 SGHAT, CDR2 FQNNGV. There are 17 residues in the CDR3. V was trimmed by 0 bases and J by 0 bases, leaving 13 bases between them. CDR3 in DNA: TGTGCCAGCAGCTTAGAGGGTTATTTCTCTAGCACAGATACGCAGTATTTT. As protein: CASSLEGYFSSTDTQYF.

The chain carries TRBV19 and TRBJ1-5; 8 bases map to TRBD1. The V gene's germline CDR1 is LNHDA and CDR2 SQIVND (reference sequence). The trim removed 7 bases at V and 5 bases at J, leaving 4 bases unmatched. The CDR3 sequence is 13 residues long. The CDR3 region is CASNQGAYQPQHF. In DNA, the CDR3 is TGTGCCAGTAACCAGGGGGCGTATCAGCCCCAGCATTTT.

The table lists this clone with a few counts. The CDR3 region has the DNA TGTGCCAGCTCTACCAAACCGGGGCAAATCTATGGCTACACCTTC. Amino acids: CASSTKPGQIYGYTF. The J gene is TRBJ1-2, the V gene TRBV5-6, with D perhaps TRBD1 (5 bases). The CDR3 is 15 amino acids. V was clipped by 7 bases and J by 4 bases, with 20 bases between them. Germline V lookup: CDR1 SGHDT, CDR2 YYEEEE.

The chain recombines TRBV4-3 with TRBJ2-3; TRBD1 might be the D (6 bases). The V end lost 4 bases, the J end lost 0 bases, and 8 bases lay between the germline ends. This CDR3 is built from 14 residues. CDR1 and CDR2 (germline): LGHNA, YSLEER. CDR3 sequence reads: CASSLGQSTDTQYF. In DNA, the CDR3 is TGCGCCAGCAGCCTTGGACAGAGCACAGATACGCAGTATTTT.

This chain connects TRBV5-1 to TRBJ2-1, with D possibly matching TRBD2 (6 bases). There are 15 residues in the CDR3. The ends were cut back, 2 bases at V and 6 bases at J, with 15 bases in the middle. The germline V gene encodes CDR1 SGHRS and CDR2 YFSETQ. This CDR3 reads CASSFSGVPANEQFF. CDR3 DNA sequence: TGCGCCAGCAGCTTCTCGGGGGTCCCCGCCAATGAGCAGTTCTTC.

The CDR3 is CASSLRQGEAFF. The CDR3 DNA follows: TGTGCCAGCAGCTTGAGACAGGGAGAGGCTTTCTTT. The genes are TRBV5-6 and TRBJ1-1; 7 bases match TRBD1. CDR1 and CDR2 (germline): SGHDT, YYEEEE. V lost 1 base and J lost 11; bases outside the gene matches: 5. CDR3 length: 12 residues.

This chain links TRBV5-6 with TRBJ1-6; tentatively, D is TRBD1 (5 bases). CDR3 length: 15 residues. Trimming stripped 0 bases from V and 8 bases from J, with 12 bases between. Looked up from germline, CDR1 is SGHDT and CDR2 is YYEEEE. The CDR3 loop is CASSLGPPGDSPLHF. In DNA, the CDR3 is TGTGCCAGCAGCTTGGGGCCCCCGGGGGATTCACCCCTCCACTTT. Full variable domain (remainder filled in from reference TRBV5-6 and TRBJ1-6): DAGVTQSPTHLIKTRGQQVTLRCSPKSGHDTVSWYQQALGQGPQFIFQYYEEEERQRGNFPDRFSGHQFPNYSSELNVNALLLGDSALYLCASSLGPPGDSPLHFGNGTRLTVT.

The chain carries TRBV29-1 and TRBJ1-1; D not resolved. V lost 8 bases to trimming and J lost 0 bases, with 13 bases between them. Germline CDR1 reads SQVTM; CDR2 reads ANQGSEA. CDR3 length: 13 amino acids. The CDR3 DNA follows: TGCAGCTTCCAAAAAGACCTGAACACTGAAGCTTTCTTT. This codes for CSFQKDLNTEAFF.

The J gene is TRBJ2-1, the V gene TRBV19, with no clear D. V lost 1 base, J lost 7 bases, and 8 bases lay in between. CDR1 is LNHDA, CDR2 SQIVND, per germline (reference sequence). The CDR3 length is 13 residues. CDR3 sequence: CASSIGNANEQFF. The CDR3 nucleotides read TGTGCCAGTAGTATAGGTAACGCGAATGAGCAGTTCTTC.

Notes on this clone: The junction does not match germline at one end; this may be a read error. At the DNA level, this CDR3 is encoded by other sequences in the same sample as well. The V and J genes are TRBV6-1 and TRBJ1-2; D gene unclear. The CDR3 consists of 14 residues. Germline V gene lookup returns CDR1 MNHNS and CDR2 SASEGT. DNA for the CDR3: TGTGCCAGCAGCGAAGGAACGGCGAACTATGGCTACACCTTC. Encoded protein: CASSEGTANYGYTF.

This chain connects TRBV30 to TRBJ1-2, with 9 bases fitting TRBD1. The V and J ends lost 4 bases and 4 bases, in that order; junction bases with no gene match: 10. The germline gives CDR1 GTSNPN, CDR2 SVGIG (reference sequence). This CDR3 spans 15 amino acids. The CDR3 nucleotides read TGTGCCTGGACCCCCAACACAGGGGGCGGCTATGGCTACACCTTC. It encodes CAWTPNTGGGYGYTF. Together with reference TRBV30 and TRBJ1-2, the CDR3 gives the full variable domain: SQTIHQWPATLVQPVGSPLSLECTVEGTSNPNLYWYRQAAGRGLQLLFYSVGIGQISSEVPQNLSASRPQDRQFILSSKKLLLSDSGFYLCAWTPNTGGGYGYTFGSGTRLTVV.

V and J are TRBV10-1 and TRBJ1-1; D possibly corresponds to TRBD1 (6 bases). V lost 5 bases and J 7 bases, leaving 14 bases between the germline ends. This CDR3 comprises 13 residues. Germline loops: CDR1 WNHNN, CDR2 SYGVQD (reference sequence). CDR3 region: CASSLDRGYEAFF. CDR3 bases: TGCGCCAGCAGTTTGGACAGAGGATATGAAGCTTTCTTT.

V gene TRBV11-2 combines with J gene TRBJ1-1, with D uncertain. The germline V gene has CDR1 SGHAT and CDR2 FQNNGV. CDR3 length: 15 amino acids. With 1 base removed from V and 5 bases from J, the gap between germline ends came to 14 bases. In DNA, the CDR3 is TGTGCCAGCAGCTTAGTGGGGTTGGGAGGGACTGAAGCTTTCTTT. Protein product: CASSLVGLGGTEAFF. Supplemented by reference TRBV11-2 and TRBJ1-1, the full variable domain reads EAGVAQSPRYKIIEKRQSVAFWCNPISGHATLYWYQQILGQGPKLLIQFQNNGVVDDSQLPKDRFSAERLKGVDSTLKIQPAKLEDSAVYLCASSLVGLGGTEAFFGQGTRLTVV.

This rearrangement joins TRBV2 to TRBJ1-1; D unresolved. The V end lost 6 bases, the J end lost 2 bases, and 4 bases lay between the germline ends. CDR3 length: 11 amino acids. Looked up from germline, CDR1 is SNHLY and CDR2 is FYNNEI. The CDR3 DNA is TGTGCCAGCAGGGGAAACACTGAAGCTTTCTTT. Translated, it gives CASRGNTEAFF. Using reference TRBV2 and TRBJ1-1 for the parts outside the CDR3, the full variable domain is EPEVTQTPSHQVTQMGQEVILRCVPISNHLYFYWYRQILGQKVEFLVSFYNNEISEKSEIFDDQFSVERPDGSNFTLKIRSTKLEDSAMYFCASRGNTEAFFGQGTRLTVV.

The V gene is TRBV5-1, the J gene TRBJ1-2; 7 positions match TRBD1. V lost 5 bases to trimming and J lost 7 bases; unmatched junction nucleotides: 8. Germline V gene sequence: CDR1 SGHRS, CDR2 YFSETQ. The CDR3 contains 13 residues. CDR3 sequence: CASSEKGARGYTF. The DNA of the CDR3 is TGCGCCAGCAGTGAGAAGGGGGCGCGTGGCTACACCTTC.

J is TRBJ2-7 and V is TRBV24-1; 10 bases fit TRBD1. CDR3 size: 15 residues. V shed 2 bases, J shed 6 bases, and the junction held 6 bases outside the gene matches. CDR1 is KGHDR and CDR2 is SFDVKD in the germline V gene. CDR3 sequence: CATSDSGQGTSEQYF. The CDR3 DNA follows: TGTGCCACCAGTGATTCGGGACAGGGGACCAGCGAGCAGTACTTC.